This T cell receptor (beta chain) was sequenced in a study of T-cell reconstitution after alpha-beta-depleted transplantation in children. Ten or more counts support this clonotype. TCRbeta library construction was performed incorporating unique molecular identifiers. TCRdb processed the PCR reads anew with MiXCR; each CDR3 protein has one entry. Of about 460,000 distinct CDR3 sequences in the sample, under 15% are singletons; the top ten hold around 6.1%. The source material was PBMCs from the stem cell graft donor, sampled from the stem cell graft. This sequence originates from a human donor who donated a stem cell graft to a child with combined immunodeficiency.

CDR3 nucleotide sequence: TGTGCCAGCAGTTCTCGCAATGAGCAGTTCTTC. Translation gives CASSSRNEQFF. The chain uses TRBV7-9 and TRBJ2-1, with D uncertain. Trimming pared 6 bases from V and 6 bases from J, leaving 6 bases between. The CDR3 is made up of 11 amino acids. Germline V gene data show CDR1 as SEHNR and CDR2 as FQNEAQ (reference sequence).